This T cell receptor (beta chain) derives from a study of blood T cell repertoires in COVID-19. TCRdb's copy holds only in-frame clones and misses some; the assay was immunoSEQ multiplex PCR. Counted here are 86,000 or so clones, about 95% occurring once; the ten biggest clones make up 3.5% to 5%. Germline loops: CDR1 ENHRY, CDR2 SYGVKD. The CDR3 runs 16 residues. The trim removed 4 bases at V and 2 bases at J, leaving 8 bases unmatched. V gene TRBV10-3 combines with J gene TRBJ2-5; 9 bases are a match to TRBD1. The sequence derives from a human donor with active COVID-19. The donor label of this sample is uncertain. Sequencing was carried out using peripheral blood. The CDR3 sequence is CAISGGGDRAQETQYF. DNA for the CDR3: TGTGCCATCAGTGGGGGCGGGGACAGGGCTCAAGAGACCCAGTACTTC.